These T cell receptor beta chains were read from a single sample in a study of T cell responses to AZD1222 COVID-19 vaccine. Assay used: immunoSEQ multiplex PCR; TCRdb lists only in-frame clones, some missing. The data show some 130,000 clones, more than 75% seen once. The source material was peripheral blood, sampled on day 0 of AZD1222 vaccination. Every receptor here comes from an adult in good health. Both conserved end residues are part of each CDR3. Each record gives: D gene, clone size, J gene, V gene, CDR3 protein, CDR3 DNA. D genes are given only for firm matches. Size tells how often a clone was seen (once, few, many) or the class of an expanded clone, and some rows leave it out.

d_gene: NA; abundance: NA; j_gene: TRBJ1-6; v_gene: TRBV7-9; CDR3aa: CASSPLTGSYNSPLHF; CDR3nt: TGTGCCAGCAGCCCCCTGACAGGCTCCTATAATTCACCCCTCCACTTT
d_gene: NA; abundance: NA; j_gene: TRBJ1-3; v_gene: TRBV6-1; CDR3aa: CASSEGGVAGNTIYF; CDR3nt: TGTGCCAGCAGTGAAGGCGGGGTCGCCGGAAACACCATATATTTT
d_gene: TRBD1; abundance: NA; j_gene: TRBJ1-5; v_gene: TRBV7-9; CDR3aa: CASSPLGQGDVNQPQHF; CDR3nt: TGTGCCAGCAGCCCACTGGGACAGGGGGACGTTAATCAGCCCCAGCATTTT
d_gene: TRBD2; abundance: NA; j_gene: TRBJ2-5; v_gene: TRBV7-7; CDR3aa: CASSFRLAGGLVETQYF; CDR3nt: TGTGCCAGCAGCTTCAGACTAGCGGGGGGCCTTGTAGAGACCCAGTACTTC
d_gene: NA; abundance: NA; j_gene: TRBJ2-1; v_gene: TRBV5-1; CDR3aa: CASSSRGVRSYNEQFF; CDR3nt: TGCGCCAGCAGCTCCCGCGGGGTTCGCTCCTACAATGAGCAGTTCTTC
d_gene: NA; abundance: NA; j_gene: TRBJ1-2; v_gene: TRBV29-1; CDR3aa: CSAAMAGTYGYTF; CDR3nt: TGCAGCGCCGCTATGGCAGGGACCTATGGCTACACCTTC
d_gene: TRBD2; abundance: NA; j_gene: TRBJ2-1; v_gene: TRBV9; CDR3aa: CASSPGLAGGLSNEQFF; CDR3nt: TGTGCCAGCAGCCCGGGACTAGCGGGGGGGCTTTCCAATGAGCAGTTCTTC
d_gene: NA; abundance: once; j_gene: TRBJ2-1; v_gene: TRBV5-5; CDR3aa: CASSLRYNEQFF; CDR3nt: TGTGCCAGCAGCTTGAGATACAATGAGCAGTTCTTC
d_gene: NA; abundance: once; j_gene: TRBJ1-5; v_gene: TRBV28; CDR3aa: CASSFRGDHQPQHF; CDR3nt: TGTGCCAGCAGTTTTCGAGGGGACCATCAGCCCCAGCATTTT
d_gene: TRBD1; abundance: NA; j_gene: TRBJ2-1; v_gene: TRBV2; CDR3aa: CASSEGTGQYNEQFF; CDR3nt: TGTGCCAGCAGTGAGGGGACAGGGCAATACAATGAGCAGTTCTTC
d_gene: TRBD1; abundance: NA; j_gene: TRBJ2-7; v_gene: TRBV5-4; CDR3aa: CASSKGQGTSYEQYF; CDR3nt: TGTGCCAGCAGCAAGGGACAGGGCACAAGCTACGAGCAGTACTTC
d_gene: NA; abundance: NA; j_gene: TRBJ2-7; v_gene: TRBV2; CDR3aa: CASGVYEQYF; CDR3nt: TGTGCCAGCGGAGTCTACGAGCAGTACTTC
d_gene: NA; abundance: NA; j_gene: TRBJ2-2; v_gene: TRBV9; CDR3aa: CASSAQGGGTLDTGELFF; CDR3nt: TGTGCCAGCAGCGCACAGGGTGGTGGAACGTTGGACACCGGGGAGCTGTTTTTT
d_gene: NA; abundance: NA; j_gene: TRBJ2-5; v_gene: TRBV5-1; CDR3aa: CASSLAETQYF; CDR3nt: TGCGCCAGCAGCTTGGCAGAGACCCAGTACTTC